This TCR beta chain derives from a study of patients and donors after allogeneic stem cell transplantation. Deletions cut 3 bases from V and 5 bases from J, with 14 bases between. The CDR3 runs to 14 residues. Germline V gene sequence: CDR1 SGDLS, CDR2 YYNGEE. In TCRdb, the RT-PCR reads were re-called with MiXCR into one record per CDR3 protein. Of roughly 880,000 distinct CDR3 sequences in the sample, around 17% were seen once. This clonotype was seen only a few times. The receptor comes from a human donor who was either an allogeneic HSCT recipient or a stem cell or donor lymphocyte infusion donor (not recorded which). It is not recorded whose cells these are; they may come from a transplant donor. Sequences were obtained from blood, either unsorted or a sorted T cell fraction (not recorded which). This chain links TRBV9 with TRBJ1-1; the D is unclear. The CDR3 coding sequence is TGTGCCAGCAGCGCCTCTGCGGGAGGGACTGAAGCTTTCTTT. Encoded protein: CASSASAGGTEAFF. Full variable domain (outside the CDR3, taken from reference TRBV9 and TRBJ1-1): DSGVTQTPKHLITATGQRVTLRCSPRSGDLSVYWYQQSLDQGLQFLIQYYNGEERAKGNILERFSAQQFPDLHSELNLSSLELGDSALYFCASSASAGGTEAFFGQGTRLTVV.